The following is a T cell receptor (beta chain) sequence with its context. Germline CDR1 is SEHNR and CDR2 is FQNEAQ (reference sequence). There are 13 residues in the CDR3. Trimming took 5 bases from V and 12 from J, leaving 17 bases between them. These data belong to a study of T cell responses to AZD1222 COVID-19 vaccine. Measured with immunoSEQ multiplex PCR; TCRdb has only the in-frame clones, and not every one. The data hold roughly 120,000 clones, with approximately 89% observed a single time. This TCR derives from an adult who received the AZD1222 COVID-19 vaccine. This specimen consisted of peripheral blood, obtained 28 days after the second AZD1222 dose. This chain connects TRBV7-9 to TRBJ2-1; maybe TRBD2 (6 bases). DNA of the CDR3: TGTGCCAGCAGCCTGGGGGGTCCTGGTGGGCAGTTCTTC. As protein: CASSLGGPGGQFF.